This T cell receptor (beta chain) was sequenced in a study of molecular identifiers for immune sequencing clone quantification. Whole-study results and caveats: The share of molecules held by clones above 20 RNA copies was over 99% in effector cells and under 1% in naive cells.

TCRdb passed the PCR reads through MiXCR, listing each CDR3 protein once. The data show approximately 670,000 distinct CDR3 sequences, with 15% to 20% seen just once and roughly 0.83% held by the top ten. The V and J ends lost 2 bases and 8 bases, in that order; junction bases with no gene match: 6. Per the germline V gene, CDR1 is MGHRA and CDR2 is YSYEKL. The length of the CDR3 is 14 residues. This clonotype was detected a few times. No antigen is known for it. J is TRBJ2-1 and V is TRBV4-1, with 7 positions matching TRBD2. The TCR comes from a human donor in good health. Some libraries in this study had Jurkat cell RNA spiked in. The sequenced sample consisted of naive CD8+ T cells from blood, with Jurkat cell RNA spiked in. Sample subset: FACS-sorted CD8+CD4-CCR7+CD45RA+ naive T cells. CDR3 nucleotide sequence: TGCGCCAGCAGCCAAAAACGGGGGGTGGATGAGCAGTTCTTC. Protein: CASSQKRGVDEQFF.